This T cell receptor (beta chain) came from a study of T cell responses to AZD1222 COVID-19 vaccine (dated by TCRdb to about 2021). Regarding the study in general: A total of 233 trial participants underwent TCR sequencing, of whom nearly 210 received two doses of AZD1222 and around 25 received two doses of the MenACWY control vaccine. Trial participants were enrolled by age into subgroups of 18-55, 56-69 and 70-plus years, and around 150, 29 and 61 TCR-sequenced participants, respectively, were included in these subgroups.

The CDR3 regions of human TCRbeta chains were analyzed by immunosequencing. The original methods were these. TCRs in the repertoires were compared against a reference library of SARS-CoV-2-specific TCRs that had been generated with the MIRA antigen-specificity platform. Breadth meant the fraction of unique TCRs that were SARS-CoV-2-associated, whereas depth meant the fraction of total T cells that were SARS-CoV-2-associated. Using the MIRA data, each spike-specific TCR was assigned both to the spike region to which the TCR was reactive and to a CD4 or CD8 class. Log10-transformed breadth and depth values were compared by one-way ANOVA with Sidak's multiple comparisons tests. TCRdb holds this immuneACCESS table with in-frame rearrangements only. Some clones are missing; in checked studies, unresolved V genes explain under half, and the rest has no known cause. Clone size and the V and J calls come from that table; the DNA yielded D and trimming. The table for this sample lists some 150,000 clones; over 90% of them were counted only once. The ten most abundant clones make up approximately 0.96% of the sample.

The label giving this sample's time point can be read as: baseline before first vaccination. According to the study, the label for this sample's treatment or condition signals: meningococcal conjugate vaccine given as trial control. Vaccinee samples were obtained from the UK trials COV001 and COV002, which included a single-blind randomized controlled phase 2/3 trial of AZD1222 (ChAdOx1 nCoV-19) in healthy adults. For TCRbeta chain sequencing, PBMC samples from trial participants were taken at day 0 and at day 28 after the second dose. General conclusions and limits of the study: CD4 TCRs associated with the vaccine covered the entire spike protein, and the dominant responses were in regions 160-218 and 743-854. Spike-specific TCR breadth and depth rose significantly after two AZD1222 doses compared with day 0 and with MenACWY recipients. In the small 56-69-year group, the increase in depth fell short of significance, most likely because of low power. Because no samples from the day 14 peak response were available, repertoires could be characterized only after the peak T cell response. Reportedly, almost half of the unique spike-specific TCRs recognized epitopes lying outside the regions that are mutated in the B.1.351 and B.1.1.7 variants. Most participants were white British and females outnumbered males, and the authors suggested that clonal diversity may have been underestimated. Conclusions about previously exposed vaccinees were limited because only a handful of AZD1222 recipients were SARS-CoV-2 seropositive at baseline.

Notes on this clone: Its antigen is still unknown. No base-level quality is on record; no much larger clone is a single base apart.

From its cysteine to its phenylalanine, the CDR3 spans 15 amino acids. Only the CDR3 portion is preserved as DNA: 45 bases, with reading frame beginning at the first base. Taken from the germline V gene, the CDR1 and CDR2 loops are SGHTA and FQGTGA. The junction carries 16 bases between V and J, which are trimmed by 8 bases and 0 bases respectively. Sequencing used peripheral blood, obtained on day 0 of MenACWY control vaccination. This TCR was sampled from an adult in good health. The rearranged segments are TRBV7-3 and TRBJ1-1; no D gene is confidently identified. Here is the DNA: TGTGCCAGCCGTTTTACAGTGGGCATGAACACTGAAGCTTTCTTT. Translated, it reads CASRFTVGMNTEAFF.